The present T cell receptor beta chain was sequenced within a study of naive and memory T cell subsets. An equimolar mix of two oligonucleotides served as the beta constant-region primer for TRBC1 and TRBC2. TCRdb recomputed calls from the UMI-ligation and nested PCR reads with MiXCR, one row per CDR3 protein. Of under 150,000 distinct CDR3 sequences detected, over 15% appear once; the ten largest clones hold roughly 0.14%. Germline V gene lookup returns CDR1 LNHDA and CDR2 SQIVND (reference sequence). CDR3 size: 16 residues. Trimming left V 7 bases short and J 0 bases short, with 16 bases between. The TCR sequence derives from a human donor in good health. Sample: naive CD4+ T cells from blood. The chain employs TRBV19 and TRBJ1-5; possible D gene TRBD1, 5 bases. The CDR3 DNA reads as TGTGCCAGTACCCCAGGGTCAGCTTATAGCAATCAGCCCCAGCATTTT. Its protein is CASTPGSAYSNQPQHF.